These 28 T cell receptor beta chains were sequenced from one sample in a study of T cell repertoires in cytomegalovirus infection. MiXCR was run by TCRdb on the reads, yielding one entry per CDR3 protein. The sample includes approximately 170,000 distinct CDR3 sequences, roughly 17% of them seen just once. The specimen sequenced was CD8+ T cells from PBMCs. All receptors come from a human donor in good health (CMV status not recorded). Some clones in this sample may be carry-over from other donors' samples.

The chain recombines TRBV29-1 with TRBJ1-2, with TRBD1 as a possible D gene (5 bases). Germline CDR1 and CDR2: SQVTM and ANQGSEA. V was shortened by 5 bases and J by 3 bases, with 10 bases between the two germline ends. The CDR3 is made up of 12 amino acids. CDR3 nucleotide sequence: TGCAGCGTTATGGGGGTAGACTATGGCTACACCTTC. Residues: CSVMGVDYGYTF.

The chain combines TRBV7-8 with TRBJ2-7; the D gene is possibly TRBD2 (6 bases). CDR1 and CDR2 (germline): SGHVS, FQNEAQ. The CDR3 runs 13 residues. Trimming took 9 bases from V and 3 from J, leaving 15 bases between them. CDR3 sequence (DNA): TGTGCCAGTACGGGACTCGAACGCTACGAGCAGTACTTC. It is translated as CASTGLERYEQYF.

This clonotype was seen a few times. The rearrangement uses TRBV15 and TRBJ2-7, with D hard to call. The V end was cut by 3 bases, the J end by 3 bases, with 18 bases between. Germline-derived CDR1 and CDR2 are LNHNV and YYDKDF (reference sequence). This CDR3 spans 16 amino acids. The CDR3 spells CATSSPKNPLLYEQYF. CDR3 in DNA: TGTGCCACCAGCAGTCCTAAAAATCCCCTCCTCTACGAGCAGTACTTC. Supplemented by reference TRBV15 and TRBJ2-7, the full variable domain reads DAMVIQNPRYQVTQFGKPVTLSCSQTLNHNVMYWYQQKSSQAPKLLFHYYDKDFNNEADTPDNFQSRRPNTSFCFLDIRSPGLGDTAMYLCATSSPKNPLLYEQYFGPGTRLTVT.

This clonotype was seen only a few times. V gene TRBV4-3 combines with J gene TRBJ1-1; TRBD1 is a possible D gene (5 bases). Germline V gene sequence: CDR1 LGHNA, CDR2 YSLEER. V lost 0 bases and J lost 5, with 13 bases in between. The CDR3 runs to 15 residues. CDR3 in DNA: TGCGCCAGCAGCCAAGATTTAAGGGGATGGACTGAAGCTTTCTTT. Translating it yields CASSQDLRGWTEAFF.

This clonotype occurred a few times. This CDR3 is CASRVPTSGSHGELFF. The CDR3 bases are TGTGCCAGCAGGGTTCCTACTAGCGGGAGTCACGGGGAGCTGTTTTTT. The V call is TRBV28, the J call TRBJ2-2; 11 nucleotides line up with TRBD2. The germline V gene encodes CDR1 MDHEN and CDR2 SYDVKM. This CDR3 comprises 16 residues. V was clipped by 6 bases and J by 7 bases; unmatched bases: 10.

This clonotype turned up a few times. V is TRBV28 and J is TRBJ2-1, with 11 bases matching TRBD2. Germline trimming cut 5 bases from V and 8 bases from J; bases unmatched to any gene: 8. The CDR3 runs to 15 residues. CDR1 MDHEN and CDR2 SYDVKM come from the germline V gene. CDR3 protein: CASSDVAGGRDEQFF. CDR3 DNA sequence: TGTGCCAGCAGTGACGTAGCGGGAGGGCGAGATGAGCAGTTCTTC.

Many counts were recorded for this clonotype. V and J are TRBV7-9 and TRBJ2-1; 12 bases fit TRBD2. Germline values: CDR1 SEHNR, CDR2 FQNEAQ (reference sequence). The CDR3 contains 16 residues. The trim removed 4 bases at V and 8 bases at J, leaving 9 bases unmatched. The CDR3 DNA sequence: TGTGCCAGCAGCTACCCACTAGCGGGAGGTGGCGATGAGCAGTTCTTC. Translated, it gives CASSYPLAGGGDEQFF.

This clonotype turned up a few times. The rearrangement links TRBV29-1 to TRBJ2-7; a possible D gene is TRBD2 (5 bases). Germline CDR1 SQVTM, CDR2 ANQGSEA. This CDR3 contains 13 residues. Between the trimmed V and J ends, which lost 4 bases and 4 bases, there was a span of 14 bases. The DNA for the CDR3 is TGCAGCGTTGGATTGGAGGCCGTGTACGAGCAGTACTTC. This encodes CSVGLEAVYEQYF.

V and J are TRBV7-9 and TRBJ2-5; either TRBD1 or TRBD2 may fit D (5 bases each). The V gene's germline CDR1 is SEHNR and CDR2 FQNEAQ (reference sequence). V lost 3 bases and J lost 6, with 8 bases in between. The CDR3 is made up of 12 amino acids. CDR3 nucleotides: TGTGCCAGCAGCTTCGGGGCAAAGACCCAGTACTTC. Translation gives CASSFGAKTQYF.

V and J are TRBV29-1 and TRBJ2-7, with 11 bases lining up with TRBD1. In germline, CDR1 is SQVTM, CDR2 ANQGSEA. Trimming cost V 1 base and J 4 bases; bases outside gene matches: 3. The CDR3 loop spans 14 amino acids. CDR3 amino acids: CSVEVGTGGYEQYF. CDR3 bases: TGCAGCGTTGAAGTGGGGACAGGGGGATACGAGCAGTACTTC.

The CDR3 loop reads CASSWVGWFSDEQFF. The DNA for the CDR3 is TGTGCCAGCAGTTGGGTCGGGTGGTTCTCCGATGAGCAGTTCTTC. This chain joins TRBV27 and TRBJ2-1; no definite D call. Trimming pared 4 bases from V and 8 bases from J, leaving 18 bases between. Per the germline V gene, CDR1 is MNHEY and CDR2 is SMNVEV (reference sequence). The CDR3 contains 15 residues.

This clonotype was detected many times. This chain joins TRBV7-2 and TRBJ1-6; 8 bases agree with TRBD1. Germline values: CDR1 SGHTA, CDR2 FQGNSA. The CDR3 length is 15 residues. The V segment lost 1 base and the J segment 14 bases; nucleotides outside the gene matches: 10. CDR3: CASSLGGQGPRTLHF. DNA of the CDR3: TGTGCCAGCAGCTTAGGAGGACAGGGTCCCAGGACCCTCCACTTT.

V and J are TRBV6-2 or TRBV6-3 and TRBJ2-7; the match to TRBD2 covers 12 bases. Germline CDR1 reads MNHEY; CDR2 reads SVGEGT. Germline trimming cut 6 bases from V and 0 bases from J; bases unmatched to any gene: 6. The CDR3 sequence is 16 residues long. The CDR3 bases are TGTGCCAGCAGCCTCGGACTAGCGGGATTCTCCTACGAGCAGTACTTC. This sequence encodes CASSLGLAGFSYEQYF.

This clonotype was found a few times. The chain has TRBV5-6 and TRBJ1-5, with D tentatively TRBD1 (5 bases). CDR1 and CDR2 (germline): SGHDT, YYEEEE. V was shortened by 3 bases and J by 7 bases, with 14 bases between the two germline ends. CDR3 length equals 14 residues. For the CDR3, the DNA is TGTGCCAGCAGCTACGGGACGGGTACACAGCCCCAGCATTTT. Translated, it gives CASSYGTGTQPQHF.

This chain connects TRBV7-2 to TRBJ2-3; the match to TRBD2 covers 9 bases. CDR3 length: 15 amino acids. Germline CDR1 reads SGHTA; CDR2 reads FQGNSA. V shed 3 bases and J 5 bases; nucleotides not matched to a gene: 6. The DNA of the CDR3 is TGTGCCAGCAGCTTTTTAGCGGGAGTAGGAGATACGCAGTATTTT. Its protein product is CASSFLAGVGDTQYF.

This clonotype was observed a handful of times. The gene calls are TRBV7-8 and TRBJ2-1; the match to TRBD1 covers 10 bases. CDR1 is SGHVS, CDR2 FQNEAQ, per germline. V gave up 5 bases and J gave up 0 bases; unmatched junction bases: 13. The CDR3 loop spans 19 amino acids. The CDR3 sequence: CASSPRDRGVRSSYNEQFF. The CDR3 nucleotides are TGTGCCAGCAGCCCCCGGGACAGGGGTGTTCGAAGCTCCTACAATGAGCAGTTCTTC.

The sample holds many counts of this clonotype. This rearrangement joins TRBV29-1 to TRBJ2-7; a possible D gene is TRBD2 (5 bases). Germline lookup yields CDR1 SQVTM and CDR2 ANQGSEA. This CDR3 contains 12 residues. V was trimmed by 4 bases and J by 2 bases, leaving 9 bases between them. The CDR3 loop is CSVASGAYEQYF. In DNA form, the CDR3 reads TGCAGCGTTGCGAGCGGTGCCTACGAGCAGTACTTC.

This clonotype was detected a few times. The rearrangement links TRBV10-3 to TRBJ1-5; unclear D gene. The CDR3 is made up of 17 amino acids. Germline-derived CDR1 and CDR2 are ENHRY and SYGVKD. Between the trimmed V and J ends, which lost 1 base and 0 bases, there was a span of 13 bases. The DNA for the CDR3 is TGTGCCATCAGTGAGTTCTCCTTCACTACTAGCAATCAGCCCCAGCATTTT. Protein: CAISEFSFTTSNQPQHF.

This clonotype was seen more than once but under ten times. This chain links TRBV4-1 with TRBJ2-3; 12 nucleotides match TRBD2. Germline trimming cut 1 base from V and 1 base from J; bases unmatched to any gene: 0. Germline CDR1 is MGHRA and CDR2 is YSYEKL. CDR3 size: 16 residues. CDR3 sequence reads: CASSQGTSGGTDTQYF. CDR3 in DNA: TGCGCCAGCAGCCAAGGGACTAGCGGGGGCACAGATACGCAGTATTTT.

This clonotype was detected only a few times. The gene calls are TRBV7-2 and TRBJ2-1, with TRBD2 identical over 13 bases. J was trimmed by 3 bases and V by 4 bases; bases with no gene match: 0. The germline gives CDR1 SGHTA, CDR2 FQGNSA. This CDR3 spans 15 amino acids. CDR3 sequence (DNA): TGTGCCAGCAGCTGGACTAGCGGGAGCTACAATGAGCAGTTCTTC. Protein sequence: CASSWTSGSYNEQFF.

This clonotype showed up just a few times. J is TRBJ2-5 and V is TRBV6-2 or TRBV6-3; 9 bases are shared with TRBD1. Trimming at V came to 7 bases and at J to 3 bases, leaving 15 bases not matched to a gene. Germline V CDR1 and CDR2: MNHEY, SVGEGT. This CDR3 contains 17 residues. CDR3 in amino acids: CASIPYLGQGLEETQYF. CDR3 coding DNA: TGTGCCAGCATTCCGTATTTGGGACAGGGATTAGAAGAGACCCAGTACTTC.

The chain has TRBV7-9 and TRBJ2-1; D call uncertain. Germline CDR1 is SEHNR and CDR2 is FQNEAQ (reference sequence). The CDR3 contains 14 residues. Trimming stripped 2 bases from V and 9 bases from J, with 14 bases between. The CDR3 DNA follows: TGTGCCAGCAGCTTACAGGATCTCGAGATTGAGCAGTTCTTC. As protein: CASSLQDLEIEQFF.

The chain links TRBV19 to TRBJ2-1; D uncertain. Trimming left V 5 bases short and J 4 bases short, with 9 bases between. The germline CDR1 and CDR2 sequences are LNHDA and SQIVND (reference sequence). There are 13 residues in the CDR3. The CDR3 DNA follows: TGTGCCAGTAGTCAGGCACAGTACAATGAGCAGTTCTTC. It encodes CASSQAQYNEQFF.

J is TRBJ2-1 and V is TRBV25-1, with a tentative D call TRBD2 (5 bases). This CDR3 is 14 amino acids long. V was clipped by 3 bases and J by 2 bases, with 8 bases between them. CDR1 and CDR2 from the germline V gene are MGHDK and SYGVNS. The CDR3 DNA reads TGTGCCAGCAGTGAGCGAGGGACCTACAATGAGCAGTTCTTC. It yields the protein CASSERGTYNEQFF.

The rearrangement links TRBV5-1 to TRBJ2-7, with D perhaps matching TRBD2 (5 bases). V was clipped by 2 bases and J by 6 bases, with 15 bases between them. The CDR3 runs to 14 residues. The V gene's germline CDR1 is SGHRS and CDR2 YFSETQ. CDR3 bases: TGCGCCAGCAGCTTCGGGATAGCTCCAAGCGAGCAGTACTTC. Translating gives CASSFGIAPSEQYF.

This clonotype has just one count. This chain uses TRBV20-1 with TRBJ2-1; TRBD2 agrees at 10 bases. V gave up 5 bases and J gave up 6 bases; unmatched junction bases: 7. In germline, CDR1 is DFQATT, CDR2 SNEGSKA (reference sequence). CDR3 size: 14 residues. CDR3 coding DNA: TGCAGTGCTGAAACTAGCGGGATATCCAATGAGCAGTTCTTC. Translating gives CSAETSGISNEQFF.

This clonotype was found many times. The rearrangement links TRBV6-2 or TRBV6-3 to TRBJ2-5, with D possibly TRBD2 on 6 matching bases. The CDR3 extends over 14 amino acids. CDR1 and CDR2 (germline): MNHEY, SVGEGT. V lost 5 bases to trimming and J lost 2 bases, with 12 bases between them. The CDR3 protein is CASSHRDWQETQYF. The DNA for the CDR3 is TGTGCCAGCAGTCACCGGGACTGGCAAGAGACCCAGTACTTC.

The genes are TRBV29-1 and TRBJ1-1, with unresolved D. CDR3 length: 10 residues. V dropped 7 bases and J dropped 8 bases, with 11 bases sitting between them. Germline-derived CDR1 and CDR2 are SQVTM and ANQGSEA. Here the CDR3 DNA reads TGCAGCGCCAGTTTCAGGGAAGCTTTCTTT. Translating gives CSASFREAFF.